A selection of T cell receptor beta chains follows, all from one sample in a study of monozygotic twins with inflammatory bowel disease. TCRdb reprocessed the 5' RACE reads; each CDR3 protein has one entry and no DNA is given. The listing contains approximately 400,000 distinct CDR3 sequences. Sequencing was carried out using blood. Receptor source: a human donor with ulcerative colitis or Crohn's disease, or a healthy co-twin of an affected twin (not recorded which). CDR3s include the opening cysteine and the closing phenylalanine or tryptophan.

j_call,v_call,cdr3_aa
TRBJ1-6,TRBV4-1,CASSQVKVPPLHF
TRBJ1-3,TRBV11-2,CASSFTIPSGNTIYF
TRBJ2-1,TRBV6-1,CASSEAFRAGVSYNEQFF
TRBJ1-4,TRBV5-1,CASSGDRVNEKLFF
TRBJ2-1,TRBV5-1,CASSPQDRGTEQFF
TRBJ1-1,TRBV7-8,CASSLTTLNTEAFF
TRBJ2-3,TRBV6-1,CASRVGAFTDTQYF
TRBJ2-1,TRBV7-8,CASSVLAGGSNEQFF
TRBJ2-7,TRBV5-1,CASSARPTSGGAFYEQYF
TRBJ1-3,TRBV9,CASSESGGLEGNTIYF
TRBJ2-3,TRBV29-1,CSVPTLASGTDTQYF
TRBJ1-1,TRBV9,CASSSGQENTEAFF
TRBJ1-3,TRBV7-9,CASSLIRAGSGNTIYF
TRBJ2-3,TRBV4-3,CASSQDSQHGDTQYF
TRBJ2-7,TRBV18,CASSPPWPYEQYF
TRBJ2-6,TRBV27,CASSPTGQGAGANVLTF
TRBJ2-5,TRBV10-3,CAISATGGSGTQYF
TRBJ1-1,TRBV27,CASSLWDRNTEAFF